This T cell receptor beta chain emerged from a study of a mutant IDH1 vaccine in newly diagnosed glioma (dated by TCRdb to the early 2020s). With respect to the entire study: Of the 25 to 35 patients who were treated, around 60% were male and 37.5% were female, and the mean age was around 41 years. Before enrollment, patients had received standard therapy of radiotherapy alone, temozolomide alone, or radiochemotherapy with temozolomide; most received the combination. Six visits were used for peripheral blood collection: V03 (baseline), V05, V07, V10, V12 and V13. Longitudinal TCRB deep sequencing was performed for roughly 24 treated patients wherever samples were available for exploratory analyses. General conclusions and limits of the study: The authors noted that analyses of patient blood samples could not be reproduced because of sample limitations. Pseudoprogression seemed to be unrelated to changes in the top peripheral T cell clonotypes found by TCRB sequencing. PBMC samples for TCRB deep sequencing were selected based on availability. Across multiple MHC alleles, vaccine-induced immune responses were seen in more than 80% of patients.

Library preparation was by the immunoSEQ multiplex PCR assay. Rearranged TCR beta chain sequences were amplified using the hsTCRB Kit according to the manufacturer's protocol. An Illumina MiSeq was used to sequence the TCRB libraries. Concerning the study's data processing: The proprietary platform of the kit vendor was used for demultiplexing, trimming and gene mapping. The table comes from immuneACCESS by way of TCRdb, which keeps in-frame sequences with V and J called. Part of the clones is missing from these tables; in studies checked, under half for an unresolved V gene and the rest for unknown reasons. V and J calls and clone size are as listed in that table; D and trimming were resolved from the DNA. This sample lists 70,000 or so clones; 65% to 85% were detected once. The ten largest clones take up 4% to 5.5% of the sample. As regards this clone: This clone's antigen is unknown. Per-base qualities were not stored, and no clone one base away is much larger.

The time point label, as the study defines it: baseline, week 1 (first vaccination visit). Read against the paper, the sample's treatment or condition label means: pre-vaccination baseline after standard-of-care therapy. Donors had newly diagnosed WHO grade 3 or 4 IDH1-mutant astrocytomas with loss of nuclear ATRX. The samples were drawn from NOA16, a multicentre, single-arm, open-label phase I trial in Germany that tested a mutant IDH1 peptide vaccine in humans for the first time. Visit V03 blood draws served as the baseline sample for immunogenicity testing. Genomic DNA for TCRB sequencing was extracted from EDTA blood using the DNeasy Blood and Tissue Kit. This receptor was taken from a woman aged 18-29 years with glioma. Some clones in this sample may be carry-over from other donors' samples. This sample comprised peripheral blood mononuclear cells (PBMCs), obtained from a glioma patient treated with radiotherapy, temozolomide or both.

The CDR3 region has the sequence CASSVGGGTGNTIYF. The DNA is as follows: TGTGCCAGCAGCGTAGGCGGAGGTACTGGAAACACCATATATTTT. The chain employs TRBV9 and TRBJ1-3, with an unclear D gene assignment. CDR1 and CDR2 were assigned from the germline V gene as SGDLS and YYNGEE. Spanning cysteine to phenylalanine, the CDR3 consists of 15 amino acids. Just the 45-base CDR3 DNA is kept, in frame starting at base 1. A distance of 9 bases separates the germline ends of V and J, which lose 0 bases and 2 bases respectively.